The sequence of this T cell receptor (beta chain) was determined in a study of CD8+ T cells in alopecia areata. Study background: Tofacitinib was given for 6 to 18 months, then stopped for 6 months.

Reverse transcribed after extraction, RNA yielded cDNA as the sequencing template. Only in-frame clones appear in the TCRdb table, and some are missing; sequencing was by immunoSEQ multiplex PCR. Counted here are 150,000 or so clones, about 89% occurring once; the ten biggest clones make up approximately 15%. This CDR3 spans 13 amino acids. J lost 4 bases, V lost 3 bases, and 2 bases had no gene match. Germline lookup yields CDR1 MNHEY and CDR2 SMNVEV (reference sequence). Findings and caveats of the study: Especially in alopecia totalis/universalis, lesional scalp showed greater clonality than normal scalp did.

Those with alopecia areata gave lesional scalp punch biopsies and peripheral blood. PBMCs yielded sorted CD4+ and CD8+ T cells. This clone was detected only once. The antigen remains undetermined. This chain joins TRBV27 and TRBJ1-1; TRBD1 matches 7 bases. The sample was CD8+ T cells sorted from blood, taken at week 0. The source of this sequence is a human donor with alopecia areata. The CDR3 sequence: CASSFDRATEAFF. The CDR3 nucleotides read TGTGCCAGCAGTTTCGACAGGGCCACTGAAGCTTTCTTT.